This T cell receptor beta chain is from a study of T cell repertoires in cytomegalovirus infection. Study summary: Evidence of both CMV infection and a matching HLA type came from public TCR beta signatures.

On this clonotype: The target antigen is unknown.

There are 13 residues in the CDR3. V gave up 4 bases and J gave up 2 bases, with 10 bases separating them. Germline CDR1 and CDR2: SGHKS and YYEKEE (reference sequence). Each CDR3 protein gets one entry after TCRdb re-called the reads with MiXCR. The data show about 130,000 distinct CDR3 sequences, 20% to 30% seen once. J is TRBJ2-7 and V is TRBV5-5; possibly TRBD2 for D (6 bases). The specimen sequenced was PBMCs, sequenced either directly or after in vitro stimulation (not recorded which). This sequence originates from a human donor in good health (CMV status not recorded). Some clones in this sample may be carry-over from other donors' samples. Here the CDR3 DNA reads TGTGCCAGCAGCGGAGGAGGGACCTACGAGCAGTACTTC. Amino acids: CASSGGGTYEQYF.